Listed below are T cell receptor beta chains from one sample, sequenced in a study of cytomegalovirus exposure and HLA in healthy donors. Libraries were prepared by immunoSEQ multiplex PCR; TCRdb keeps only in-frame clonotypes and omits some of them. Here the sample spans 120,000 or so clones, 78% being singletons. Specimen: PBMCs. The receptors here all came from a man in his thirties or forties in good health and CMV-seropositive. Both conserved end residues are part of each CDR3. The order of the fields is D gene, V gene, J gene, CDR3 protein. D genes are given only for firm matches.

>TRBD1|TRBV4-2|TRBJ1-5
CASRTGQAGNQPQHF
>NA|TRBV9|TRBJ1-2
CASSVEEYGYTF
>TRBD1|TRBV2|TRBJ1-2
CASSDRGRGLSAGYTF
>NA|TRBV14|TRBJ1-1
CASSKRGGNTEAFF
>NA|TRBV29-1|NA
CSVKRPNSYEQYF
>NA|TRBV6-4|TRBJ1-1
CASSPGENTEAFF
>NA|TRBV19|TRBJ1-1
CASIRGYYKAHTEAFF
>TRBD2|TRBV29-1|TRBJ2-2
CSARLASRGELFF
>NA|TRBV21-1|TRBJ2-7
CASSLGTSGRLYEQYF
>TRBD1|TRBV11-3|TRBJ2-1
CASSLGDRVQQFF
>TRBD1|TRBV29-1|TRBJ1-5
CSTAGTGGWPQHF
>TRBD2|TRBV4-2|TRBJ2-1
CASSQDSGRASSNEQFF
>NA|TRBV18|TRBJ2-7
CASSPPSDEQYF
>TRBD1|TRBV19|TRBJ1-1
CASSVDRDREAFF
>NA|TRBV7-6|TRBJ2-1
CASSPSDRLSYNEQFF
>NA|TRBV29-1|TRBJ1-6
CSVEDTGYPGLVASWGNSPLHF
>TRBD1|TRBV10-3|TRBJ1-2
CAIGAGTGNGYTF
>TRBD1|TRBV9|TRBJ1-4
CASSAGTVNEKLFF
>TRBD1|TRBV7-2|TRBJ1-1
CASSYGQGRAWTEAFF
>TRBD1|TRBV28|TRBJ1-5
CASSFWRGQDFRHF
>TRBD1|TRBV18|TRBJ1-2
CASSHTGGYYGYTF
>TRBD2|TRBV4-1|TRBJ2-1
CASSPGTSYNPEQFF
>NA|TRBV19|TRBJ1-1
CASSNTGSAFF
>NA|TRBV6-1|TRBJ2-7
CASLNRGTGAEQYF
>TRBD2|TRBV4-3|TRBJ2-1
CASSQDRLAGASEQFF
>NA|TRBV9|TRBJ2-7
CASSVGRAGYEQYF
>NA|TRBV6-1|TRBJ2-1
CASSVAGQTYNEQFF
>NA|TRBV2|TRBJ1-3
CATNAPTALSGNTIYF
>TRBD1|TRBV6-6|TRBJ1-2
CASSGQGFDGYTF
>NA|TRBV7-2|TRBJ2-3
CASSLDPSPDTQYF
>TRBD1|TRBV6-6|TRBJ1-1
CASSLGQGAHTEAFF
>NA|TRBV6-1|TRBJ1-3
CASRRDRSSGNTIYF
>NA|TRBV4-2|TRBJ2-5
CASSHPVPDSYQETQYF
>NA|TRBV7-9|TRBJ2-3
CASSSSTSFDTQYF
>NA|TRBV6-6|TRBJ1-1
CASTRGDAVAFF
>TRBD2|TRBV7-9|TRBJ2-5
CASSSGLAGLQETQYF
>NA|TRBV9|TRBJ1-1
CASSATGTPGAEAFF
>TRBD2|TRBV6-1|TRBJ2-1
CASRAGTSGYNEQFF
>NA|TRBV6-1|TRBJ2-7
CASRPRTRGYEQYF
>TRBD2|TRBV7-9|TRBJ2-3
CASSLKAGGFTDTQYF
>TRBD2|TRBV7-2|TRBJ2-7
CASSLAARGLYEQYF
>NA|TRBV9|TRBJ1-4
CASSVGQGLEKLFF
>NA|TRBV29-1|TRBJ2-1
CSVRPAGPSFDNEQFF
>NA|TRBV6-5|TRBJ1-5
CASRGGAGQPQHF
>NA|TRBV25-1|TRBJ2-3
CPPRVTDTQYF
>TRBD1|TRBV7-9|TRBJ2-7
CASSSGQGSYEQYF
>TRBD2|TRBV7-8|TRBJ2-2
CASSLGGAGVNTGELFF
>TRBD2|TRBV11-2|TRBJ2-7
CASSGGGLAIYEQYF
>NA|TRBV4-3|TRBJ2-1
CASSHKARGPSYNEQFF
>NA|TRBV27|TRBJ1-2
CATGHPRSGYTF
>NA|TRBV7-8|TRBJ2-3
CASSSYRWQTQPDTQYF